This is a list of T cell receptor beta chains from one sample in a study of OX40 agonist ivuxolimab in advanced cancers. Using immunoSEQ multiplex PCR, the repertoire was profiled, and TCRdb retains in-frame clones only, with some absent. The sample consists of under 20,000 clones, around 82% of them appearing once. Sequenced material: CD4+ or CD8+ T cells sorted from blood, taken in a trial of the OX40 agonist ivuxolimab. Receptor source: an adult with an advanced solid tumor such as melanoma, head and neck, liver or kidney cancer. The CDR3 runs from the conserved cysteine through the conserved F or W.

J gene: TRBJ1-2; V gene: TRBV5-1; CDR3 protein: CASSEGTGYGYTF
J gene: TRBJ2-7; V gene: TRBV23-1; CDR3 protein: CASSQSLPSEQYF
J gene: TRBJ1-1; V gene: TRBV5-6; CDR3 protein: CASSLGPVNTEAFF
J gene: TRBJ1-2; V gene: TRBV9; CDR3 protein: CASSTGTLGYTF
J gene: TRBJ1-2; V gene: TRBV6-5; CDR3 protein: CASSSTGNYGYTF
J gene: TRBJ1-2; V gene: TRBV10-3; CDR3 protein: CAIRVDGGTGRSGYTF
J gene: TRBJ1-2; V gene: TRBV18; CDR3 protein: CASSSVDTGIYGYTF
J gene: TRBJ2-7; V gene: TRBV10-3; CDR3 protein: CAISARYGNSYEQYF
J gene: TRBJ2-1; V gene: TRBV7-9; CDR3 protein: CASSLLGDEQFF
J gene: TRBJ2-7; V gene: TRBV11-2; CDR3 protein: CASSLGPGGEQYF
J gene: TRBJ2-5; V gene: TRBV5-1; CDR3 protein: CASSSGLAGATQETQYF
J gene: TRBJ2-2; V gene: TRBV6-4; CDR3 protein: CASSRQGNTGELFF
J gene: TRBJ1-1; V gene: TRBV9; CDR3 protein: CASSAGVGDTEAFF
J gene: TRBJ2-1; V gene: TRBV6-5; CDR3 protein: CASSSRTSGVYNEQFF
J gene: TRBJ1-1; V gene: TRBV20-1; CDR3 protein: CSAPQGGEAFF
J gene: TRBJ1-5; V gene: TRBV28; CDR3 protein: CASVGGSSQPQHF
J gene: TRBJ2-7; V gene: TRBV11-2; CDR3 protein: CASSQQEGGYEQYF
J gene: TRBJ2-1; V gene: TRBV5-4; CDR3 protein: CASSLDPASSIEQFF
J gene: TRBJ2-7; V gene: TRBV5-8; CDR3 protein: CASSLRDLNRYEQYF
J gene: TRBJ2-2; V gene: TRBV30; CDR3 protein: CAWKREGTGELFF
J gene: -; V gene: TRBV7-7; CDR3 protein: CASSLVAGGLNEQYF
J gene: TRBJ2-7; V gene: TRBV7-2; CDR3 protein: CASSSRQDYEQYF
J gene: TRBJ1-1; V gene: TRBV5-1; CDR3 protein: CASSYSTGTGNTEAFF
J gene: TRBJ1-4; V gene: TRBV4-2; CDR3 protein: CASSLGMSTNEKLFF
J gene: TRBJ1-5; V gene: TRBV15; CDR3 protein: CATSTSLGGAPNQPQHF
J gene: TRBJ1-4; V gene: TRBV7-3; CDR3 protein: CASSPGANEKLFF
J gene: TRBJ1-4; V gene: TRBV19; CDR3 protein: CASSIGGHPTNEKLFF
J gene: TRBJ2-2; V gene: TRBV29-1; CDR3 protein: CSVDHGRVSGELFF
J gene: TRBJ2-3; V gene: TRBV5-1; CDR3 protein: CASFLGGGQGTQYF
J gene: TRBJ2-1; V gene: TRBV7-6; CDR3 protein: CASSPGVSYNEQFF
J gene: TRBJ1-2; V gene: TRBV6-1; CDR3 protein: CASSEFLGSDGYTF
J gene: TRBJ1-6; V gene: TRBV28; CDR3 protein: CASSFLEWGTVNSPLHF
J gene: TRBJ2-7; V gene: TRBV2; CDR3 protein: CASSDSPYEQYF
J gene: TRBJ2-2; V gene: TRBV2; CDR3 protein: CASIGGRFGGELFF
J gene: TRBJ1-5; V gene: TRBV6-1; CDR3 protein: CASSESFAGGRNQPQHF
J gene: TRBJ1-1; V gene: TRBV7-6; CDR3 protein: CASSLRLGEHDTEAFF
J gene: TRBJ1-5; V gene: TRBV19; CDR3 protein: CASSKMLGVSSNQPQHF
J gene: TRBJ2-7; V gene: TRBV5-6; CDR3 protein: CASAAVSSYEQYF
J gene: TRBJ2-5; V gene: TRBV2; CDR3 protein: CASRSQETQYF
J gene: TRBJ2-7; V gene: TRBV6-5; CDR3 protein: CASSYSGTGVAYEQYF
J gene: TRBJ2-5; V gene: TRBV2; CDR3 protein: CASSADIRGETQYF
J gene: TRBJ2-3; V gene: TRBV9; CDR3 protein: CASSLSPSGGQDTQYF
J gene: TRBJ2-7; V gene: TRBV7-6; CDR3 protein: CASSLTGAYEQYF
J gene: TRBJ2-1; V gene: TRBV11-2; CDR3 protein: CASSRQRGYNEQFF